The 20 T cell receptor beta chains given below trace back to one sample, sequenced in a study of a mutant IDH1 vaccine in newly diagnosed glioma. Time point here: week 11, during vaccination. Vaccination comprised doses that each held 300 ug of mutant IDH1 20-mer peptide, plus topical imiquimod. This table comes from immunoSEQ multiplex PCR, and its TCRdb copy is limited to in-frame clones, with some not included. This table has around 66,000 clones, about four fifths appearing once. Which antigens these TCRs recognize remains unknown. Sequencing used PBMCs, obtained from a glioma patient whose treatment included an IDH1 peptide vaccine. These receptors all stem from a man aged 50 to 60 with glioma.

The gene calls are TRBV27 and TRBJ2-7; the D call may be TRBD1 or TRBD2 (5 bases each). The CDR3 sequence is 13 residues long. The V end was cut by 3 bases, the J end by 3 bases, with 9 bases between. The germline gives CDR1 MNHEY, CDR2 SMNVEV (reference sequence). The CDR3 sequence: CASSFAGSYEQYF. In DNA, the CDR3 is TGTGCCAGCAGTTTTGCAGGGAGCTACGAGCAGTACTTC.

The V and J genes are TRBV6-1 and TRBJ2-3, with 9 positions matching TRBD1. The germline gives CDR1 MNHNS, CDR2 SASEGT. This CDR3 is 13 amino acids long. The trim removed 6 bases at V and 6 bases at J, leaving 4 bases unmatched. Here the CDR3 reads CASRTGGMDTQYF. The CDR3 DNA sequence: TGTGCCAGCAGGACAGGGGGGATGGATACGCAGTATTTT.

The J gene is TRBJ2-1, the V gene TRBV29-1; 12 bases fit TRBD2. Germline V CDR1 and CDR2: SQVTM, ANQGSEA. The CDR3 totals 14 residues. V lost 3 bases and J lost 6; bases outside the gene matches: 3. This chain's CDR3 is CSVDSSGRANEQFF. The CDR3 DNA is TGCAGCGTTGACTCTAGCGGGAGGGCCAATGAGCAGTTCTTC.

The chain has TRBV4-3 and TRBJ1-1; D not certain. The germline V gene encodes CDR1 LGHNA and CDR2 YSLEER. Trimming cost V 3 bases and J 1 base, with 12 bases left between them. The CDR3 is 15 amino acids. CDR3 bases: TGCGCCAGCAGCCACTCCGGACCTGGGAACACTGAAGCTTTCTTT. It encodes CASSHSGPGNTEAFF.

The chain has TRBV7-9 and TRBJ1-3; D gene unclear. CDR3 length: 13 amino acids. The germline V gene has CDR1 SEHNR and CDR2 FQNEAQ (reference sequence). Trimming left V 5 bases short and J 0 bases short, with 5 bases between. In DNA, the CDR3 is TGTGCCAGCAGCCCCAGCTCTGGAAACACCATATATTTT. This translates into CASSPSSGNTIYF.

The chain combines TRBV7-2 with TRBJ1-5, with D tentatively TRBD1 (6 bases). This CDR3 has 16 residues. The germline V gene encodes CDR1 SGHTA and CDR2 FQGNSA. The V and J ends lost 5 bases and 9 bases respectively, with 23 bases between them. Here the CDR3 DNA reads TGTGCCAGCAGCGCCCGAGGGGGGGGCGACTCAAGGCCCCAGCATTTT. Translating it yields CASSARGGGDSRPQHF.

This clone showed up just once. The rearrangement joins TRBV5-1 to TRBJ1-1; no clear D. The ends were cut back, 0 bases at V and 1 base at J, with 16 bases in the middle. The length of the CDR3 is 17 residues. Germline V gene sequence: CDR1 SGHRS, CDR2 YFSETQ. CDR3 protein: CASSLEAGGIGNTEAFF. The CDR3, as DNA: TGCGCCAGCAGCTTGGAGGCAGGAGGGATAGGGAACACTGAAGCTTTCTTT.

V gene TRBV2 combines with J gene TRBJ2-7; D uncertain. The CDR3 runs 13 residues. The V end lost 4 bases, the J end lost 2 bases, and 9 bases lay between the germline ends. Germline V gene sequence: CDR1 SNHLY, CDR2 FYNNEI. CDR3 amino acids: CASSAPVPYEQYF. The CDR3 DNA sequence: TGTGCCAGCAGTGCCCCCGTCCCCTACGAGCAGTACTTC.

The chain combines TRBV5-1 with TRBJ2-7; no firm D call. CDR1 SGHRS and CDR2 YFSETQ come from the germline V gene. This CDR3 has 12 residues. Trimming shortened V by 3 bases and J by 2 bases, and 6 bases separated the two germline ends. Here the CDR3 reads CASSSLTYEQYF. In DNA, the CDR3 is TGCGCCAGCAGCTCCCTTACCTACGAGCAGTACTTC.

The CDR3, as DNA: TGTGCCACGGCGGACAGGGGTAGCAATCAGCCCCAGCATTTT. Its protein is CATADRGSNQPQHF. The genes are TRBV15 and TRBJ1-5; 9 bases line up with TRBD1. J lost 0 bases, V lost 9 bases, and 3 bases had no gene match. CDR1 is LNHNV and CDR2 is YYDKDF in the germline V gene (reference sequence). There are 14 residues in the CDR3.

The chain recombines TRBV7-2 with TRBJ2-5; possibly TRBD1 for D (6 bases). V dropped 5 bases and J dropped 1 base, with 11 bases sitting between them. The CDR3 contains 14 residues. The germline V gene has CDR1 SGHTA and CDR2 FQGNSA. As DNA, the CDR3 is TGTGCCAGCAGCCTGGGGACAAGCCAAGAGACCCAGTACTTC. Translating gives CASSLGTSQETQYF.

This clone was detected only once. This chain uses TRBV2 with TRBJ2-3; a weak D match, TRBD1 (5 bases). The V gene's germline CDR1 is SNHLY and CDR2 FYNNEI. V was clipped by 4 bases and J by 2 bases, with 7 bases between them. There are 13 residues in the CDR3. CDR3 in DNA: TGTGCCAGCAGTGGACAGCCCACAGATACGCAGTATTTT. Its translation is CASSGQPTDTQYF.

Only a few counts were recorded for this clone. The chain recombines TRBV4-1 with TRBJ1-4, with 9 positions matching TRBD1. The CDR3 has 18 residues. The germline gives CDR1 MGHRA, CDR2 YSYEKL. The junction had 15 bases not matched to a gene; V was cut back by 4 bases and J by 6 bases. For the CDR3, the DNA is TGCGCCAGCAGCCTAGTGGACGGGACAGGGTCTGCTGATGAAAAACTGTTTTTT. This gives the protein CASSLVDGTGSADEKLFF.

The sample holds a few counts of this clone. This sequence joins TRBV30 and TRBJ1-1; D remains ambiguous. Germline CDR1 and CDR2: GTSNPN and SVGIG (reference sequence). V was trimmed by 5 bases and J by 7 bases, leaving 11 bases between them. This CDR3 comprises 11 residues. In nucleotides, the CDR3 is TGTGCCTGGGGGAGGCAGATTGAAGCTTTCTTT. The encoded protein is CAWGRQIEAFF.

CDR3 loop: CASSSKFTDTQYF. The CDR3 DNA reads TGTGCCAGCAGCTCCAAATTCACAGATACGCAGTATTTT. The chain joins TRBV7-2 to TRBJ2-3; D is unresolved. Trimming took off 4 bases at V and 2 bases at J, with 7 bases between the two ends. The CDR3 consists of 13 residues. Germline-derived CDR1 and CDR2 are SGHTA and FQGNSA.

CDR3 sequence: CASSQSNGVGYEQYF. The CDR3 bases are TGCGCCAGCAGCCAATCTAACGGAGTGGGCTACGAGCAGTACTTC. This sequence joins TRBV4-1 and TRBJ2-7; no clear D gene. This CDR3 contains 15 residues. CDR1 and CDR2 from the germline V gene are MGHRA and YSYEKL. V was clipped by 2 bases and J by 3 bases, with 14 bases between them.

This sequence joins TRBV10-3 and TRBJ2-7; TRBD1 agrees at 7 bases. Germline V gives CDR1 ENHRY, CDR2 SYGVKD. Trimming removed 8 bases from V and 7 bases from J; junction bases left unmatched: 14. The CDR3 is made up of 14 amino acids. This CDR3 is CAIRASQGIGEQYF. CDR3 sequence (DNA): TGTGCCATCCGAGCATCACAGGGGATTGGGGAGCAGTACTTC.

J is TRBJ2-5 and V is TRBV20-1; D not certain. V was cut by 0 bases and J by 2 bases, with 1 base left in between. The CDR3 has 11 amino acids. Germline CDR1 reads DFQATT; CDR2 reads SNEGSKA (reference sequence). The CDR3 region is CSARDQETQYF. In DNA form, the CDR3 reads TGCAGTGCTAGAGATCAAGAGACCCAGTACTTC.

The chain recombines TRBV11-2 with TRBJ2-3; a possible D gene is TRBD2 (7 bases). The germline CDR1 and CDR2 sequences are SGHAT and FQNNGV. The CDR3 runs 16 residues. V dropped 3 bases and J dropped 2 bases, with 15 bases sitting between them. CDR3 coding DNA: TGTGCCAGCAGCTTGGGGGGGCTAATCCTCACAGATACGCAGTATTTT. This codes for CASSLGGLILTDTQYF.

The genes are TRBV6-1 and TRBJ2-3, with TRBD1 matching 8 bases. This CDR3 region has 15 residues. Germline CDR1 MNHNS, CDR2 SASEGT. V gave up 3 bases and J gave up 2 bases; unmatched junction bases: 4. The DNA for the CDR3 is TGTGCCAGCAGTGACCCGGGACAGGACACAGATACGCAGTATTTT. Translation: CASSDPGQDTDTQYF.